The source of this T cell receptor beta chain is a study of identical twins. The CDR3 covers 13 residues. V dropped 6 bases and J dropped 2 bases, with 11 bases sitting between them. CDR1 is DFQATT, CDR2 SNEGSKA, per germline (reference sequence). Only healthy Caucasians were enrolled as donors. This clonotype was observed a handful of times. Its antigen is not known. Study-level points and caveats: Its conclusions, products of cross-sectional statistical analysis, did not come from following the same donors. Cord blood's abundant beta clonotypes had fewer insertions, unlike memory repertoires.

A universal primer binding site was introduced by template switching. The final cDNA contained unique molecular identifiers. One entry per CDR3 protein results from TCRdb running MiXCR on the 5' RACE reads. The top ten hold 1.9% of the sample, which has about 220,000 distinct CDR3 sequences, roughly 7.5% seen once. In addition, the sample was reused for a study of yellow fever vaccine responses in identical twins.

This sequence was found in a woman aged 18-29 years in good health. This chain uses TRBV20-1 with TRBJ1-5, with D perhaps TRBD1 (5 bases). The specimen was memory (CD45RO+) T cells sorted from blood. The CDR3 region is CSAKGPGNQPQHF. The CDR3, as DNA: TGCAGTGCCAAGGGGCCTGGCAATCAGCCCCAGCATTTT.